The next 15 T cell receptor beta chains were all read from a single sample in a study of molecular identifiers for immune sequencing clone quantification. TCRdb itself ran the PCR reads through MiXCR, one entry per CDR3 protein. Of hundreds of thousands of distinct CDR3 sequences listed, 25% are singletons. The sample taken for sequencing was naive CD8+ T cells from blood, with Jurkat cell RNA spiked in. Subset of the sample: FACS-sorted CD8+CD4-CCR7+CD45RA+ naive T cells. The receptors shown here come from a human donor in good health. Some libraries in this study had Jurkat cell RNA spiked in.

In this sample, this clonotype turned up many times. This chain connects TRBV7-2 to TRBJ2-3; D possibly corresponds to TRBD1 (6 bases). The germline V gene has CDR1 SGHTA and CDR2 FQGNSA. V was pared by 1 base and J by 1 base, with 18 bases between. The CDR3 extends over 18 amino acids. The CDR3 loop is CASSLVWNTGPRTDTQYF. The CDR3 DNA reads TGTGCCAGCAGCTTAGTATGGAACACAGGGCCACGCACAGATACGCAGTATTTT.

This clonotype occurred once. A much larger clonotype is one base distant, so this may be a read error. The rearrangement joins TRBV30 to TRBJ1-1, with D tentatively TRBD1 (5 bases). From germline, CDR1 is GTSNPN and CDR2 SVGIG (reference sequence). This CDR3 is built from 14 residues. CDR3 residues: CAWSPGRRNTEALF. The CDR3 nucleotides are TGTGCCTGGAGTCCAGGGCGAAGGAACACTGAAGCTCTCTTT.

There are many counts of this clonotype. The rearrangement uses TRBV6-5 and TRBJ2-3, with D maybe TRBD2 (5 bases). The germline gives CDR1 MNHEY, CDR2 SVGAGI. Trimming pared 2 bases from V and 6 bases from J, leaving 12 bases between. The CDR3 is 14 residues long. CDR3 sequence: CASSYGPGGDTQYF. The CDR3 nucleotides are TGTGCCAGCAGTTACGGTCCCGGCGGGGATACGCAGTATTTT.

The genes are TRBV29-1 and TRBJ2-2; D call uncertain. This CDR3 has 14 amino acids. Looked up from germline, CDR1 is SQVTM and CDR2 is ANQGSEA. V shed 2 bases and J shed 3 bases, with 10 bases lying between them. The CDR3 spells CSVEQSCDTGELFF. The CDR3 bases are TGCAGCGTTGAACAGTCCTGCGACACCGGGGAGCTGTTTTTT.

The V gene is TRBV27, the J gene TRBJ2-5; D may be TRBD1 (5 bases). Trimming pared 0 bases from V and 0 bases from J, leaving 8 bases between. Germline V CDR1 and CDR2: MNHEY, SMNVEV (reference sequence). The CDR3 consists of 15 residues. The CDR3 DNA reads TGTGCCAGCAGTTTATCGCCAGGGCACCAAGAGACCCAGTACTTC. Translating gives CASSLSPGHQETQYF.

The J gene is TRBJ2-7, the V gene TRBV7-9; no clear D gene. Trimming shortened V by 4 bases and J by 3 bases, and 13 bases separated the two germline ends. Germline CDR1 is SEHNR and CDR2 is FQNEAQ (reference sequence). The length of the CDR3 is 14 residues. The CDR3: CASSSEVNRYEQYF. Here the CDR3 DNA reads TGTGCCAGCAGCTCCGAAGTCAATCGCTACGAGCAGTACTTC.

Comment on this clonotype: One end of the junction does not line up with germline, which may come from a read error. The V and J genes are TRBV20-1 and TRBJ1-5; tentative D call: TRBD1 (6 bases). The length of the CDR3 is 15 residues. Per the germline V gene, CDR1 is DFQATT and CDR2 is SNEGSKA (reference sequence). DNA for the CDR3: TGCAGTGCTAGTAGGGGGGCGCCGGGGAATCGGCCCCAGCATTTT. This translates into CSASRGAPGNRPQHF.

This clonotype was seen repeatedly, ten times or more. The V gene is TRBV29-1, the J gene TRBJ2-3; D is perhaps TRBD1 (6 bases). Trimming pared 2 bases from V and 13 bases from J, leaving 13 bases between. The germline gives CDR1 SQVTM, CDR2 ANQGSEA. The length of the CDR3 is 11 residues. DNA of the CDR3: TGCAGCGTTGAACGGAAGACAGGAGAGTATTTT. Translating gives CSVERKTGEYF.

This sequence joins TRBV15 and TRBJ2-3; 9 bases are a match to TRBD2. The J segment lost 0 bases and the V segment lost 1 base, leaving 11 bases of the junction unmatched. The CDR3 is made up of 19 amino acids. Per the germline V gene, CDR1 is LNHNV and CDR2 is YYDKDF (reference sequence). This CDR3 is CATSRVAYGGGVSTDTQYF. CDR3 coding DNA: TGTGCCACCAGCAGAGTAGCCTATGGCGGGGGGGTTAGCACAGATACGCAGTATTTT.

This rearrangement joins TRBV7-6 to TRBJ2-5; D is undetermined. V lost 1 base and J lost 2, with 14 bases in between. CDR3 length: 16 amino acids. Germline values: CDR1 SGHVS, CDR2 FNYEAQ. CDR3 protein: CASSLVGHSQQETQYF. The DNA of the CDR3 is TGTGCCAGCAGCTTAGTGGGTCATTCACAACAAGAGACCCAGTACTTC.

This clonotype was picked up many times. The V and J genes are TRBV7-6 and TRBJ2-4, with TRBD1 identical over 9 bases. There are 14 residues in the CDR3. Germline V gene data show CDR1 as SGHVS and CDR2 as FNYEAQ. The V and J ends lost 5 bases and 9 bases, in that order; junction bases with no gene match: 8. The chain's CDR3 is CASSAPGQGGIQYF. Here the CDR3 DNA reads TGTGCCAGCAGCGCACCGGGACAGGGTGGCATTCAGTACTTC.

To note about this clonotype: It may be a read error: a sequence one base away is much more abundant. The chain recombines TRBV4-1 with TRBJ1-1; D gene ambiguous. V was clipped by 3 bases and J by 1 base, with 18 bases between them. CDR1 and CDR2 from the germline V gene are MGHRA and YSYEKL. The CDR3 covers 17 residues. In DNA form, the CDR3 reads TGCGCCAGCAGCCATCTATCGTCTGGGGAGTCGAACACTGAAGCTTTCTTT. Translated: CASSHLSSGESNTEAFF.

With respect to this clonotype: A much larger clone sits a single nucleotide away, making a read error possible. The chain uses TRBV4-3 and TRBJ1-5; D not certain. CDR1 and CDR2 from the germline V gene are LGHNA and YSLEER. This CDR3 has 13 residues. Trimming removed 0 bases from V and 5 bases from J, with 5 bases in between. The CDR3 region is CASSQERYQPQHF. The CDR3 bases are TGCGCCAGCAGCCAAGAGCGATATCAGCCCCAGCATTTT.

There are a few counts of this clonotype. The chain combines TRBV7-9 with TRBJ2-3; D may be TRBD1 (5 bases). V gave up 1 base and J gave up 3 bases, with 14 bases separating them. The CDR3 consists of 16 residues. Germline V gene lookup returns CDR1 SEHNR and CDR2 FQNEAQ (reference sequence). The DNA for the CDR3 is TGTGCCAGCAGCTTAGTTGGGGCTAGAGGTACAGATACGCAGTATTTT. This gives the protein CASSLVGARGTDTQYF.

This clonotype appeared many times. The V call is TRBV15, the J call TRBJ2-6; the D is unclear. Germline V gene data show CDR1 as LNHNV and CDR2 as YYDKDF (reference sequence). Trimming pared 5 bases from V and 3 bases from J, leaving 11 bases between. The CDR3 is 15 amino acids. The CDR3 region is CATSSMGFGANVLTF. In nucleotides, the CDR3 is TGTGCCACCAGCTCGATGGGCTTTGGGGCCAACGTCCTGACTTTC. Using reference TRBV15 and TRBJ2-6 for the parts outside the CDR3, the full variable domain is DAMVIQNPRYQVTQFGKPVTLSCSQTLNHNVMYWYQQKSSQAPKLLFHYYDKDFNNEADTPDNFQSRRPNTSFCFLDIRSPGLGDTAMYLCATSSMGFGANVLTFGAGSRLTVL.